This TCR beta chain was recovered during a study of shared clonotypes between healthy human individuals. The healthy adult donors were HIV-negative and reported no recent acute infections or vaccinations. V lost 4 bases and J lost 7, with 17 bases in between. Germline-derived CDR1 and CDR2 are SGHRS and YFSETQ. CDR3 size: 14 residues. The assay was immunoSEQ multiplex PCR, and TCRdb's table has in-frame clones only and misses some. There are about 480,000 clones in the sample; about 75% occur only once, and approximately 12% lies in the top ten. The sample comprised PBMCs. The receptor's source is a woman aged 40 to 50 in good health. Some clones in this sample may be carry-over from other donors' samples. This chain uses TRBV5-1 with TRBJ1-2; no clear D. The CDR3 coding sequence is TGCGCCAGCAGCCCCATGGGAGGGTCGACTGGCTACACCTTC. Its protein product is CASSPMGGSTGYTF.